A single sample gave rise to the 13 T cell receptor beta chains below, sequenced in a study of cytomegalovirus exposure and HLA in healthy donors. The method was immunoSEQ multiplex PCR; TCRdb's version includes in-frame clones alone and lacks a portion of them. Here the sample spans around 160,000 clones, about 85% being singletons. Sequences were obtained from PBMCs. The source is a man aged 30 to 39 in good health and CMV-seropositive.

The chain joins TRBV5-4 to TRBJ1-1, with TRBD1 matching 7 bases. The trim removed 2 bases at V and 3 bases at J, leaving 4 bases unmatched. The CDR3 totals 14 residues. The germline V gene has CDR1 SGHNT and CDR2 YYREEE (reference sequence). CDR3 DNA: TGTGCCAGCAGCTTAGGGGGCCTTTACACTGAAGCTTTCTTT. Its protein is CASSLGGLYTEAFF.

This chain links TRBV19 with TRBJ2-3; 16 bases match TRBD2. Germline V gives CDR1 LNHDA, CDR2 SQIVND (reference sequence). The trim removed 7 bases at V and 0 bases at J, leaving 7 bases unmatched. CDR3 length: 18 amino acids. DNA of the CDR3: TGTGCCAGTACCCCGGGACTAGCGGGGGGGGCTAGCACAGATACGCAGTATTTT. Its protein is CASTPGLAGGASTDTQYF.

This clone has just one count. The V gene is TRBV11-2, the J gene TRBJ2-1; 12 positions agree with TRBD1. V dropped 1 base and J dropped 8; count of bases not matched to a gene: 9. The germline gives CDR1 SGHAT, CDR2 FQNNGV. The CDR3 sequence is 17 residues long. For the CDR3, the DNA is TGTGCCAGCAGCTTAGTCGCCGGGACAGGGGGCCTGGATGAGCAGTTCTTC. Amino acids: CASSLVAGTGGLDEQFF.

This clone has a single count. The chain combines TRBV5-1 with TRBJ2-7, with D perhaps matching TRBD2 (5 bases). Germline CDR1 is SGHRS and CDR2 is YFSETQ. Trimming shortened V by 4 bases and J by 0 bases, and 14 bases separated the two germline ends. This CDR3 contains 15 residues. The CDR3 bases are TGCGCCAGCAGCAATTACGGGGATAGCTCCTACGAGCAGTACTTC. This gives the protein CASSNYGDSSYEQYF.

This sequence joins TRBV4-3 and TRBJ1-4, with a possible D match to TRBD1 (5 bases). In germline, CDR1 is LGHNA, CDR2 YSLEER. The CDR3 runs to 16 residues. The V end lost 4 bases, the J end lost 4 bases, and 16 bases lay between the germline ends. DNA of the CDR3: TGCGCCAGCAGCCCCCGAACGACAGTGATTAATGAAAAACTGTTTTTT. This translates into CASSPRTTVINEKLFF.

This clone was picked up one time. One end of the junction does not line up with germline, which may come from a read error. The V call is TRBV7-7, the J call TRBJ2-2; possibly TRBD2 for D (6 bases). The CDR3 extends over 16 amino acids. The germline gives CDR1 SSHAT, CDR2 FNYEAQ (reference sequence). DNA for the CDR3: TGTGCTAGCAGCCCCGTTCGGGGGATCCTCACCGGGGAGCTGTTTTTT. This encodes CASSPVRGILTGELFF.

The CDR3 is CASSSPGQGGGYTF. The CDR3 nucleotides are TGTGCCAGCAGCTCCCCGGGACAGGGAGGTGGCTACACCTTC. This rearrangement joins TRBV7-6 to TRBJ1-2, with TRBD1 matching over 9 bases. The ends lost 4 bases at V and 7 bases at J; junction bases unmatched: 7. The CDR3 runs 14 residues. Per the germline V gene, CDR1 is SGHVS and CDR2 is FNYEAQ.

CDR3 loop: CASSSPVQGQYF. For the CDR3, the DNA is TGTGCCAGCAGTTCCCCTGTCCAGGGCCAGTACTTC. The chain uses TRBV6-5 and TRBJ2-5; tentatively, D is TRBD1 (5 bases). CDR3 size: 12 residues. The V end lost 4 bases, the J end lost 10 bases, and 13 bases lay between the germline ends. Germline values: CDR1 MNHEY, CDR2 SVGAGI.

The chain couples TRBV4-3 to TRBJ2-7; 10 positions match TRBD1. Per germline, CDR1 LGHNA and CDR2 YSLEER. V lost 0 bases to trimming and J lost 1 base; unmatched junction nucleotides: 3. This CDR3 has 16 residues. The CDR3 bases are TGCGCCAGCAGCCAAGACAGGACAGGGGGGTCCTACGAGCAGTACTTC. Translation gives CASSQDRTGGSYEQYF.

V is TRBV12-5 and J is TRBJ1-4; 8 nucleotides align to TRBD1. J lost 4 bases, V lost 5 bases, and 3 bases had no gene match. The CDR3 is 14 amino acids. Germline CDR1 LGHNT, CDR2 FRNRAP. The DNA of the CDR3 is TGTGCTAGTGGTCGGACAGGGCTTAATGAAAAACTGTTTTTT. The encoded protein is CASGRTGLNEKLFF.

This rearrangement joins TRBV10-2 to TRBJ1-4; D uncertain. The CDR3 contains 15 residues. Trimming removed 3 bases at V and 7 bases at J, with 15 bases between. Germline V gene sequence: CDR1 WSHSY, CDR2 SAAADI. The CDR3 spells CASSDERVRGEKLFF. The CDR3 coding sequence is TGCGCCAGCAGTGATGAGAGGGTACGAGGTGAAAAACTGTTTTTT.

The chain carries TRBV5-1 and TRBJ2-7; D is perhaps TRBD1 (5 bases). There are 14 residues in the CDR3. Germline CDR1 SGHRS, CDR2 YFSETQ. Trimming took off 3 bases at V and 3 bases at J, with 13 bases between the two ends. The CDR3: CASSSRQGGYEQYF. CDR3 sequence (DNA): TGCGCCAGCAGCTCGCGCCAGGGCGGCTACGAGCAGTACTTC.

V gene TRBV20-1 combines with J gene TRBJ1-2; D remains unclear. The V gene lost 8 bases and the J gene lost 4 bases, with 5 bases spanning the gap. Per the germline V gene, CDR1 is DFQATT and CDR2 is SNEGSKA (reference sequence). The CDR3 is 9 residues long. The CDR3 DNA reads as TGCAGTCCTCTCTATGGCTACACCTTC. Translated, it gives CSPLYGYTF.